This is a list of T cell receptor beta chains from one sample in a study of CD8+CD57+ T cells in acquired aplastic anemia. MiXCR, applied by TCRdb to the reads, yields one record per CDR3 protein. The table has a few hundred thousand distinct CDR3 sequences, around three fifths seen once. Sequenced sample: sorted CD4+, CD8+, or CD8+CD57+ T cells (not recorded which) from PBMCs. These receptors were collected from a human donor with severe aplastic anemia or a healthy control (not recorded which). Each CDR3 is given with its conserved first and last residue. The order of the fields is J gene, V gene, D gene, clone size, CDR3 DNA, CDR3 protein. D genes are given only for firm matches. Clone size is not always given. Where it is, it says once, few, many or a class for expanded clones.

>TRBJ2-5|TRBV24-1|-|many
TGTGCCACCAGTTCTGCGCAGGGGCCAGGCGAGACCCAGTACTTC
CATSSAQGPGETQYF
>TRBJ2-7|TRBV7-8|TRBD2|-
TGTGCCAGCAGGGGGGGACTAGCGTTAACCTACGAGCAGTACTTC
CASRGGLALTYEQYF
>TRBJ1-2|TRBV10-2|-|-
TGCGCCAGCAGTGGGACTGTGGCAGGGTCAAGCTATGGTTACACCTTC
CASSGTVAGSSYGYTF
>TRBJ1-2|TRBV9|TRBD1|-
TGTGCCAGCAGCGCAGTGGAGGGGACAGGGTTTACCTTC
CASSAVEGTGFTF
>TRBJ2-1|TRBV30|-|-
TGTGCCTGGAGAGGAACCGGTAGCCCCTACAATGAGCAGTTCTTC
CAWRGTGSPYNEQFF
>TRBJ1-1|TRBV18|-|many
TGTGCCAGCTCACCACCTTCAGCGAACACTGAAGCTTTCTTT
CASSPPSANTEAFF
>TRBJ2-5|TRBV24-1|-|few
TGTGCCACCAGTGACCCCGTGCAGACGGGGGAGACCCAGTACTTC
CATSDPVQTGETQYF
>TRBJ1-1|TRBV29-1|-|once
TGCAGCGTTGTTAGCGGCGGTGAAGCTTTCTTT
CSVVSGGEAFF
>TRBJ2-3|TRBV28|-|few
TGTGCCAGCAGTTTTTACCGAGCTGACACAGATACGCAGTATTTT
CASSFYRADTDTQYF
>TRBJ2-7|TRBV30|TRBD1|many
TGTGCCTGGAGTCCAACTAGGACAGGGGGCATATACGAGCAGTACTTC
CAWSPTRTGGIYEQYF
>TRBJ1-3|TRBV10-3|-|-
TGTGCCATTAGTGAGTGGATCGCTGGAAACACCATATATTTT
CAISEWIAGNTIYF
>TRBJ2-5|TRBV19|-|many
TGTGCCAGTAGTATCGTACAGGGCGGTACCGGGGCCCAGTACTTC
CASSIVQGGTGAQYF
>TRBJ2-2|TRBV24-1|-|few
TGTGCCACCAGTGACCACCCCGGGACTGGGAACACCGGGGAGCTGTTTTTT
CATSDHPGTGNTGELFF
>TRBJ1-2|TRBV7-9|-|-
TGCGCCAGCAATTTGGGCTATGGCTACACCTTC
CASNLGYGYTF
>TRBJ1-2|TRBV2|TRBD1|-
TGTGCCAGCAGTGAGAGGGGGACAGGGGGAAACTATGGCTACACCTTC
CASSERGTGGNYGYTF
>TRBJ2-1|TRBV11-3|TRBD2|-
TGTGCCAGCGGCTTAGGGACAGGGGATTTCGCGACTAGCGGGGGTGGGGATGAGCAGTTCTTC
CASGLGTGDFATSGGGDEQFF
>TRBJ2-7|TRBV7-3|-|few
TGTGCCAGCAGCGAAACTGATTCCGGGACGCCGCTCTTCGCGCAGTACTTC
CASSETDSGTPLFAQYF
>TRBJ1-5|TRBV20-1|-|-
TGCAGTGCGGGAGCAGACAGCAATCAGCCCCAGCATTTT
CSAGADSNQPQHF
>TRBJ2-7|TRBV29-1|TRBD1|-
TGCAGCGTTGTACAGGGGGGAGGCGACGAGCAGTACTTC
CSVVQGGGDEQYF
>TRBJ1-5|TRBV12-3/TRBV12-4|-|few
TGTGCCAGCAGTGTTCGGGACGGCAATCGGCCCCAGCATTTT
CASSVRDGNRPQHF
>TRBJ1-2|TRBV6-1|-|many
TGTGCCAGCAGTGAAGAAGGGGCAGATGGCTACACCTTC
CASSEEGADGYTF
>TRBJ1-6|TRBV19|TRBD1|-
TGTGCCAGTAGTTTCCAGGGGGCGCAAAATTCACCCCTCCACTTT
CASSFQGAQNSPLHF
>TRBJ2-1|TRBV9|-|-
TGTGCCAGCAGCGTGTCCGGGACCGACACCCTGAATGAGCAGTTCTTC
CASSVSGTDTLNEQFF
>TRBJ2-1|TRBV29-1|TRBD2|-
TGCAGCGTTGAACTGGGGCTAGCGGGGCGCTACAATGAGCAGTTCTTC
CSVELGLAGRYNEQFF
>TRBJ2-3|TRBV5-1|-|-
TGCGCCAGCAGCTTGAGCTTGCAGTCCTACAATGAGCAGTATTTT
CASSLSLQSYNEQYF
>TRBJ2-7|TRBV5-1|-|-
TGCGCCAGCAGCCTAGTACAGGGAATGACCTACGAGCAGTACTTC
CASSLVQGMTYEQYF
>TRBJ2-1|TRBV5-1|-|-
TGCGCCAGCAGTGTCCCCCATGGAAAGAATGAGCAGTTCTTC
CASSVPHGKNEQFF
>TRBJ1-5|TRBV20-1|TRBD1|many
TGCAGTGCTAGCCGGACAGGGGTTAGCAATCAGCCCCAGCATTTT
CSASRTGVSNQPQHF
>TRBJ2-1|TRBV19|TRBD1|many
TGTGCCAGTAGTGGACAGGGTTGGAATGAGCAGTTCTTC
CASSGQGWNEQFF
>TRBJ2-7|TRBV15|TRBD2|-
TGTGCCACCAGCAGAGATGGCGGGGCCAGCGGGGGGGCCCCCTACGAGCAGTACTTC
CATSRDGGASGGAPYEQYF
>TRBJ1-2|TRBV9|TRBD1|-
TGTGCCAGCAGCGTTGGGACGGACAGGGGATATGGCTACACCTTC
CASSVGTDRGYGYTF